The next 20 T cell receptor beta chains were all read from a single sample in a study of T cells in Graves' hyperthyroidism and ophthalmopathy. TCR beta CDR3 region amplification was performed from RNA transcripts. Carried out on the TCR CDR3, a first-round RT-PCR used the HTBI primer set. TCRdb re-analysed the multiplex PCR reads in MiXCR, keeping a single row per CDR3 protein. The sample yields a few hundred thousand distinct CDR3 sequences, less than 25% seen once. Sequencing was done on a sample of blood. The source of these receptors is a young man with Graves' hyperthyroidism.

This clonotype was seen repeatedly, ten times or more. The V and J genes are TRBV20-1 and TRBJ2-2, with 11 bases identical to TRBD2. The CDR3 length is 17 residues. Germline CDR1 is DFQATT and CDR2 is SNEGSKA (reference sequence). Trimming took 6 bases from V and 2 from J; bases not matched to a gene: 11. The CDR3 sequence is CSASDRLAGRNTGELFF. CDR3 in DNA: TGCAGTGCCTCTGACCGACTAGCGGGGAGAAACACCGGGGAGCTGTTTTTT.

The table lists this clonotype with many counts. Since a much larger clone is just one base distant, this may be a read error. The DNA of the CDR3 is TGTGCCAGCAGTTTAACCAGGGTGAACACTGAAGCTTTCTTT. Protein product: CASSLTRVNTEAFF. V gene TRBV28 combines with J gene TRBJ1-1, with D perhaps TRBD1 (5 bases). Trimming took 2 bases from V and 0 from J, leaving 7 bases between them. Germline lookup yields CDR1 MDHEN and CDR2 SYDVKM. CDR3 size: 14 residues. Full variable domain (rest looked up from reference TRBV28 and TRBJ1-1): DVKVTQSSRYLVKRTGEKVFLECVQDMDHENMFWYRQDPGLGLRLIYFSYDVKMKEKGDIPEGYSVSREKKERFSLILESASTNQTSMYLCASSLTRVNTEAFFGQGTRLTVV.

This chain joins TRBV30 and TRBJ1-5; 9 bases fit TRBD1. The CDR3 has 15 residues. The trim removed 2 bases at V and 6 bases at J, leaving 8 bases unmatched. Germline V lookup: CDR1 GTSNPN, CDR2 SVGIG (reference sequence). The CDR3 sequence: CAWSIPGQGRQPQHF. As DNA, the CDR3 is TGTGCCTGGAGTATCCCGGGACAGGGTCGTCAGCCCCAGCATTTT.

A note on this clonotype: The conserved closing phenylalanine or tryptophan is absent in this CDR3, likely reflecting a read error. The chain uses TRBV7-2 and TRBJ2-7; D perhaps matches TRBD1 (6 bases). The CDR3 is made up of 14 amino acids. Trimming removed 4 bases at V and 4 bases at J, with 14 bases between. Germline CDR1 reads SGHTA; CDR2 reads FQGNSA. CDR3 sequence: CASSWGHPQYEQYL. For the CDR3, the DNA is TGTGCCAGCAGCTGGGGACACCCGCAGTACGAGCAGTACCTC.

V usage is TRBV6-5 and J usage is TRBJ1-3, with D unclear. V was clipped by 2 bases and J by 4 bases, with 9 bases between them. The CDR3 totals 14 residues. Germline CDR1 is MNHEY and CDR2 is SVGAGI. CDR3 amino acids: CASSYEGGGNTIYF. The CDR3 nucleotides are TGTGCCAGCAGTTACGAGGGTGGCGGAAACACCATATATTTT.

This chain uses TRBV11-2 with TRBJ1-1; D gene ambiguous. Trimming shortened V by 5 bases and J by 6 bases, and 13 bases separated the two germline ends. CDR1 and CDR2 (germline): SGHAT, FQNNGV. The CDR3 has 13 residues. The CDR3 region is CASSPFKVAEAFF. The CDR3 DNA sequence: TGTGCCAGCAGCCCATTTAAGGTCGCTGAAGCTTTCTTT.

This clonotype was detected many times. This chain links TRBV28 with TRBJ2-7; TRBD1 agrees at 8 bases. The CDR3 totals 15 residues. Trimming removed 2 bases from V and 5 bases from J; junction bases left unmatched: 8. Germline V gene sequence: CDR1 MDHEN, CDR2 SYDVKM. The CDR3: CASSLNRAGGDEQYF. The CDR3 DNA is TGTGCCAGCAGTTTAAATAGGGCAGGGGGCGACGAGCAGTACTTC.

The V and J genes are TRBV6-5 and TRBJ1-5; TRBD1 matches at 9 bases. CDR3 length equals 15 residues. The germline V gene encodes CDR1 MNHEY and CDR2 SVGAGI. With V trimmed by 4 bases and J by 6 bases, 7 bases remained unmatched. The CDR3 spells CASSSTGGQGQPQHF. The CDR3 DNA reads as TGTGCCAGCAGTTCCACAGGGGGACAGGGTCAGCCCCAGCATTTT.

This clonotype was seen ten or more times. The chain links TRBV28 to TRBJ1-1; D unclear. The CDR3 spans 12 residues. V was pared by 5 bases and J by 7 bases, with 11 bases between. Germline-derived CDR1 and CDR2 are MDHEN and SYDVKM. CDR3 protein: CASSPARGEAFF. The CDR3 DNA follows: TGTGCCAGCAGTCCAGCCCGCGGTGAAGCTTTCTTT.

The sample holds many counts of this clonotype. This chain joins TRBV2 and TRBJ1-5; the match to TRBD1 covers 8 bases. Per the germline V gene, CDR1 is SNHLY and CDR2 is FYNNEI. The V and J ends lost 8 bases and 6 bases, in that order; junction bases with no gene match: 9. The CDR3 sequence is 14 residues long. The CDR3 DNA follows: TGTGCCAGCTGCGCGGACAGGGCGTCTCAGCCCCAGCATTTT. Translated: CASCADRASQPQHF.

Ten or more counts support this clonotype. J is TRBJ2-5 and V is TRBV29-1; a possible D gene is TRBD2 (6 bases). The CDR3 extends over 14 amino acids. V was trimmed by 3 bases and J by 4 bases, leaving 15 bases between them. Germline V lookup: CDR1 SQVTM, CDR2 ANQGSEA. CDR3 amino acids: CSVEGNAGLETQYF. The DNA for the CDR3 is TGCAGCGTTGAGGGAAACGCGGGATTAGAGACCCAGTACTTC.

The genes are TRBV6-1 and TRBJ1-1, with 7 bases aligning to TRBD1. V lost 6 bases to trimming and J lost 2 bases; unmatched junction nucleotides: 9. The CDR3 is 15 residues long. Germline CDR1 is MNHNS and CDR2 is SASEGT. The CDR3 region has the DNA TGTGCCAGCAGACCCGGGACAGAGGCCAACACTGAAGCTTTCTTT. Translation gives CASRPGTEANTEAFF.

This clonotype came up many times. The CDR3 DNA sequence: TGTGCCAGCAGTCCACAGGACGGACCGGACACCATATATTTT. This translates into CASSPQDGPDTIYF. J is TRBJ1-3 and V is TRBV28, with D possibly being TRBD1 (5 bases). CDR3 length: 14 residues. V lost 5 bases to trimming and J lost 8 bases, with 16 bases between them. CDR1 is MDHEN, CDR2 SYDVKM, per germline.

This clonotype was seen a handful of times. The gene calls are TRBV11-2 and TRBJ2-3, with TRBD2 matching over 12 bases. Germline-derived CDR1 and CDR2 are SGHAT and FQNNGV. The trim removed 4 bases at V and 2 bases at J, leaving 7 bases unmatched. This CDR3 has 17 residues. The CDR3 DNA sequence: TGTGCCAGCAGCTATCCCACTAGCGGGGGGCTCACAGATACGCAGTATTTT. Protein sequence: CASSYPTSGGLTDTQYF.

The chain couples TRBV20-1 to TRBJ2-7; TRBD2 might be the D (5 bases). Germline V lookup: CDR1 DFQATT, CDR2 SNEGSKA (reference sequence). The CDR3 has 14 residues. V gave up 4 bases and J gave up 0 bases, with 13 bases separating them. The CDR3: CSAKDGLASYEQYF. CDR3 nucleotide sequence: TGCAGTGCTAAAGATGGTCTAGCCTCCTACGAGCAGTACTTC.

This clonotype was picked up many times. V and J are TRBV28 and TRBJ2-6; perhaps TRBD1 as D (6 bases). This CDR3 has 16 amino acids. The germline CDR1 and CDR2 sequences are MDHEN and SYDVKM. V dropped 7 bases and J dropped 1 base, with 14 bases sitting between them. CDR3 amino acids: CASKGRGFSGANVLTF. The CDR3 coding sequence is TGTGCCAGCAAAGGCAGGGGATTTTCTGGGGCCAACGTCCTGACTTTC. Using reference TRBV28 and TRBJ2-6 for the parts outside the CDR3, the full variable domain is DVKVTQSSRYLVKRTGEKVFLECVQDMDHENMFWYRQDPGLGLRLIYFSYDVKMKEKGDIPEGYSVSREKKERFSLILESASTNQTSMYLCASKGRGFSGANVLTFGAGSRLTVL.

Many counts were recorded for this clonotype. The CDR3 DNA sequence: TGTGCCAGCAGTTCCCAGAATCGACAGGGTTGGACTGAAGCTTTCTTT. It specifies CASSSQNRQGWTEAFF. The V gene is TRBV6-5, the J gene TRBJ1-1; 7 bases match TRBD1. J was trimmed by 5 bases and V by 4 bases; bases with no gene match: 13. The CDR3 totals 16 residues. Germline CDR1 is MNHEY and CDR2 is SVGAGI.

Of note for this clonotype: A single base separates this from a much larger clone, so it may be a read error. The chain recombines TRBV20-1 with TRBJ1-1; no firm D call. CDR1 and CDR2 (germline): DFQATT, SNEGSKA (reference sequence). This CDR3 is 12 amino acids long. The CDR3 DNA sequence: TGCAGTGCAAAGGTCCTGAACTCTGAAGCTTTCTTT. Translated: CSAKVLNSEAFF.

This clonotype has a count of ten or more. The chain joins TRBV6-2 or TRBV6-3 to TRBJ1-2; D is undetermined. Looked up from germline, CDR1 is MNHEY and CDR2 is SVGEGT. This CDR3 has 11 residues. Deletions cut 6 bases from V and 8 bases from J, with 10 bases between. The CDR3 is CASSNGEGYTF. The DNA of the CDR3 is TGTGCCAGCAGCAACGGAGAAGGCTACACCTTC.

This clonotype turned up a few times. The chain recombines TRBV2 with TRBJ2-7; the D gene is possibly TRBD1 (5 bases). V lost 8 bases and J 2 bases, leaving 13 bases between the germline ends. There are 13 residues in the CDR3. The V gene's germline CDR1 is SNHLY and CDR2 FYNNEI. CDR3 sequence: CASETDGPYEQYF. The DNA of the CDR3 is TGTGCCAGCGAGACAGACGGTCCCTACGAGCAGTACTTC. The full variable domain, completed using reference TRBV2 and TRBJ2-7, is EPEVTQTPSHQVTQMGQEVILRCVPISNHLYFYWYRQILGQKVEFLVSFYNNEISEKSEIFDDQFSVERPDGSNFTLKIRSTKLEDSAMYFCASETDGPYEQYFGPGTRLTVT.